The 25 T cell receptor beta chains below come from one sample, sequenced in a study of blood T cell repertoires in COVID-19. Generated by immunoSEQ multiplex PCR, the TCRdb table keeps only in-frame clones and is missing some. The repertoire includes some 220,000 clones, around 90% of them detected once, and approximately 0.8% sits in the top ten. The sequenced material came from peripheral blood. The receptors were gathered from a man aged 25 to 40 with COVID-19, enrolled during active disease.

The chain uses TRBV6-5 and TRBJ1-2; TRBD1 agrees at 10 bases. This CDR3 spans 15 amino acids. Germline V CDR1 and CDR2: MNHEY, SVGAGI. V shed 5 bases, J shed 5 bases, and the junction held 8 bases outside the gene matches. In DNA, the CDR3 is TGTGCCAGCAGTAGGCGACAGGGGGCTAGTTATGGCTACACCTTC. Its protein is CASSRRQGASYGYTF.

V usage is TRBV7-9 and J usage is TRBJ1-2; 7 bases line up with TRBD1. Germline V lookup: CDR1 SEHNR, CDR2 FQNEAQ (reference sequence). J lost 6 bases, V lost 4 bases, and 11 bases had no gene match. The CDR3 runs to 15 residues. This CDR3 is CASSSRDRGRDGYTF. In DNA form, the CDR3 reads TGTGCCAGCAGCTCCCGGGACAGAGGAAGGGATGGCTACACCTTC.

The chain employs TRBV10-3 and TRBJ2-7; TRBD1 aligns across 11 bases. CDR1 is ENHRY, CDR2 SYGVKD, per germline. After removal of 7 bases from V and 2 bases from J, the junction contained 4 bases not matched to a gene. CDR3 length: 14 amino acids. The CDR3 is CAINPGQGAYEQYF. In DNA form, the CDR3 reads TGTGCCATCAACCCGGGACAGGGGGCCTACGAGCAGTACTTC.

This chain links TRBV5-1 with TRBJ2-5; no reliable D call. V gave up 6 bases and J gave up 1 base, with 13 bases separating them. CDR1 is SGHRS and CDR2 is YFSETQ in the germline V gene. The CDR3 covers 14 residues. CDR3 sequence: CASTSQRPQETQYF. CDR3 in DNA: TGCGCCAGCACCTCCCAGCGACCCCAAGAGACCCAGTACTTC.

This chain connects TRBV5-6 to TRBJ2-1; D is perhaps TRBD2 (5 bases). The ends were cut back, 0 bases at V and 8 bases at J, with 12 bases in the middle. Per the germline V gene, CDR1 is SGHDT and CDR2 is YYEEEE. CDR3 size: 14 residues. The CDR3 loop is CASSLERVVDEQFF. The CDR3 nucleotides read TGTGCCAGCAGCTTGGAGAGGGTGGTAGATGAGCAGTTCTTC.

The chain joins TRBV3-1 (or the pseudogene TRBV3-2) to TRBJ2-2; maybe TRBD2 (6 bases). V lost 4 bases and J lost 3, with 12 bases in between. The CDR3 runs to 15 residues. Per the germline V gene, CDR1 is LGHDT and CDR2 is YNNKEL (reference sequence). The CDR3, as DNA: TGTGCCAGCAGCCGGTGGGGGGAGTACACCGGGGAGCTGTTTTTT. Amino acids: CASSRWGEYTGELFF.

This clone has only one observation. The gene calls are TRBV10-3 and TRBJ2-5; D is perhaps TRBD1 (6 bases). This CDR3 has 14 residues. Germline CDR1 ENHRY, CDR2 SYGVKD. Deletions cut 4 bases from V and 5 bases from J, with 14 bases between. The CDR3 reads CAISVAKTGETQYF. The CDR3 coding sequence is TGTGCCATCAGTGTCGCCAAAACAGGGGAGACCCAGTACTTC.

The rearrangement links TRBV5-4 to TRBJ1-1, with unresolved D. The germline gives CDR1 SGHNT, CDR2 YYREEE (reference sequence). V lost 0 bases and J lost 0, with 9 bases in between. The CDR3 is 15 residues long. The CDR3 here is CASSLGGEMNTEAFF. In nucleotides, the CDR3 is TGTGCCAGCAGCTTGGGTGGAGAGATGAACACTGAAGCTTTCTTT.

This sequence joins TRBV5-6 and TRBJ1-2; the D is unclear. This CDR3 is 15 amino acids long. Trimming took 0 bases from V and 8 from J, leaving 17 bases between them. Germline values: CDR1 SGHDT, CDR2 YYEEEE. DNA for the CDR3: TGTGCCAGCAGCTTGGGCCAGGAGAGGGCCGGGGGCTACACCTTC. Residues: CASSLGQERAGGYTF. The full variable domain, completed using reference TRBV5-6 and TRBJ1-2, is DAGVTQSPTHLIKTRGQQVTLRCSPKSGHDTVSWYQQALGQGPQFIFQYYEEEERQRGNFPDRFSGHQFPNYSSELNVNALLLGDSALYLCASSLGQERAGGYTFGSGTRLTVV.

Only one count was recorded for this clone. The chain links TRBV4-1 to TRBJ2-1; TRBD1 agrees at 12 bases. The ends lost 2 bases at V and 5 bases at J; junction bases unmatched: 13. This CDR3 has 19 residues. Germline CDR1 MGHRA, CDR2 YSYEKL. CDR3 sequence reads: CASSQTGTGGLAAHNEQFF. The CDR3 DNA reads as TGCGCCAGCAGCCAAACCGGGACAGGGGGCTTAGCCGCCCACAATGAGCAGTTCTTC.

The CDR3 DNA reads as TGTGCCAGTAGAAAGGGACAAAGCAATCAGCCCCAGCATTTT. Translated: CASRKGQSNQPQHF. The chain joins TRBV19 to TRBJ1-5; D perhaps matches TRBD1 (6 bases). The CDR3 totals 14 residues. Germline assignment: CDR1 LNHDA and CDR2 SQIVND (reference sequence). V lost 6 bases and J 1 base, leaving 10 bases between the germline ends.

J is TRBJ1-2 and V is TRBV6-5, with unresolved D. V was shortened by 0 bases and J by 1 base, with 12 bases between the two germline ends. The CDR3 runs to 16 residues. Germline V gene data show CDR1 as MNHEY and CDR2 as SVGAGI. The CDR3 sequence is CASSYSHLTDNYGYTF. The CDR3 coding sequence is TGTGCCAGCAGTTACTCACATCTGACTGATAACTATGGCTACACCTTC.

The V and J genes are TRBV4-1 and TRBJ2-7, with 10 nucleotides matching TRBD1. Looked up from germline, CDR1 is MGHRA and CDR2 is YSYEKL. The CDR3 sequence is 14 residues long. The J segment lost 5 bases and the V segment lost 5 bases, leaving 6 bases of the junction unmatched. The CDR3 sequence: CASSAPGQGNEQYF. Written as DNA, the CDR3 is TGCGCCAGCAGCGCACCGGGACAGGGGAACGAGCAGTACTTC.

V is TRBV5-5 and J is TRBJ2-7; D gene unclear. Germline V gene data show CDR1 as SGHKS and CDR2 as YYEKEE (reference sequence). V lost 7 bases, J lost 4 bases, and 9 bases lay in between. The CDR3 covers 11 residues. As DNA, the CDR3 is TGTGCCAGCCGAGGAGAGTACGAGCAGTACTTC. Amino acid sequence: CASRGEYEQYF. The whole variable domain, remainder taken from reference TRBV5-5 and TRBJ2-7, is DAGVTQSPTHLIKTRGQQVTLRCSPISGHKSVSWYQQVLGQGPQFIFQYYEKEERGRGNFPDRFSARQFPNYSSELNVNALLLGDSALYLCASRGEYEQYFGPGTRLTVT.

The J gene is TRBJ1-2, the V gene TRBV29-1, with 7 bases lining up with TRBD1. The CDR3 runs 13 residues. J was trimmed by 5 bases and V by 2 bases; bases with no gene match: 5. CDR1 SQVTM and CDR2 ANQGSEA come from the germline V gene. CDR3 sequence reads: CSVERDSDYGYTF. The CDR3 DNA reads TGCAGCGTTGAAAGGGACAGTGATTATGGCTACACCTTC.

The chain uses TRBV11-3 and TRBJ1-3; the match to TRBD1 covers 9 bases. The junction had 4 bases not matched to a gene; V was cut back by 5 bases and J by 2 bases. CDR1 is SGHNT and CDR2 is YENEEA in the germline V gene. The length of the CDR3 is 15 residues. This CDR3 reads CASSQGQGTGNTIYF. The CDR3 region has the DNA TGTGCCAGCAGCCAGGGACAGGGTACTGGAAACACCATATATTTT.

The J gene is TRBJ2-1, the V gene TRBV6-5; 7 nucleotides match TRBD2. With V trimmed by 10 bases and J by 3 bases, 9 bases remained unmatched. The length of the CDR3 is 14 residues. Germline-derived CDR1 and CDR2 are MNHEY and SVGAGI. CDR3 sequence reads: CATDVGGIYNEQFF. CDR3 bases: TGTGCCACCGACGTGGGGGGGATCTACAATGAGCAGTTCTTC.

V is TRBV9 and J is TRBJ2-2; D is possibly TRBD2 (6 bases). V lost 4 bases to trimming and J lost 4 bases, with 17 bases between them. CDR1 SGDLS and CDR2 YYNGEE come from the germline V gene. CDR3 length: 16 amino acids. CDR3 sequence reads: CASSSPGERGTGELFF. In DNA form, the CDR3 reads TGTGCCAGCAGCTCGCCGGGAGAGAGAGGCACCGGGGAGCTGTTTTTT.

The V and J genes are TRBV5-6 and TRBJ1-5; D remains ambiguous. The germline V gene encodes CDR1 SGHDT and CDR2 YYEEEE. The V and J ends lost 5 bases and 0 bases respectively, with 12 bases between them. The CDR3 length is 15 residues. The CDR3 coding sequence is TGTGCCAGCAGTTTTGGACTTTCTAGCAATCAGCCCCAGCATTTT. Translation: CASSFGLSSNQPQHF.

V gene TRBV3-1 (or the pseudogene TRBV3-2) combines with J gene TRBJ1-3; 9 bases line up with TRBD1. Germline V lookup: CDR1 LGHDT, CDR2 YNNKEL (reference sequence). There are 19 residues in the CDR3. J was trimmed by 2 bases and V by 4 bases; bases with no gene match: 15. This CDR3 is CASSPPTGGGILPGNTIYF. The DNA of the CDR3 is TGTGCCAGCAGCCCGCCAACAGGGGGCGGAATCCTACCTGGAAACACCATATATTTT.

The rearrangement uses TRBV27 and TRBJ1-5, with 9 bases lining up with TRBD1. The CDR3 is 13 residues long. Germline lookup yields CDR1 MNHEY and CDR2 SMNVEV (reference sequence). The trim removed 4 bases at V and 6 bases at J, leaving 1 base unmatched. As DNA, the CDR3 is TGTGCCAGCAGTTGGGACAGGGTTCAGCCCCAGCATTTT. Translation gives CASSWDRVQPQHF.

The V and J genes are TRBV12-3 or TRBV12-4 and TRBJ2-7; possible D gene TRBD2, 5 bases. The V gene lost 6 bases and the J gene lost 0 bases, with 9 bases spanning the gap. There are 13 residues in the CDR3. CDR3 in amino acids: CASSLDSSYEQYF. The DNA of the CDR3 is TGTGCCAGCAGCCTGGACTCCTCCTACGAGCAGTACTTC.

This clone was found once. The chain joins TRBV10-1 to TRBJ1-5; 8 bases align to TRBD1. The junction had 7 bases not matched to a gene; V was cut back by 3 bases and J by 6 bases. The CDR3 contains 15 residues. Germline V gene lookup returns CDR1 WNHNN and CDR2 SYGVQD (reference sequence). The CDR3 DNA sequence: TGCGCCAGCAGTGAAGCAGGGGGCGAGTCTCAGCCCCAGCATTTT. Residues: CASSEAGGESQPQHF.

The rearrangement uses TRBV7-3 and TRBJ1-2; D perhaps matches TRBD1 (6 bases). CDR1 SGHTA and CDR2 FQGTGA come from the germline V gene. This CDR3 spans 14 amino acids. V was trimmed by 5 bases and J by 2 bases, leaving 12 bases between them. CDR3 sequence reads: CASSPGDINYGYTF. As DNA, the CDR3 is TGTGCCAGCAGCCCCGGGGACATCAACTATGGCTACACCTTC.

The rearrangement uses TRBV4-2 and TRBJ2-7, with TRBD2 matching over 15 bases. The CDR3 contains 19 residues. Germline loops: CDR1 LGHNA, CDR2 YNFKEQ. With 2 bases clipped from V and 5 bases from J, the junction kept 13 bases outside the gene matches. The CDR3 sequence: CASSQRGPGLAGGGDEQYF. DNA of the CDR3: TGTGCCAGCAGCCAAAGGGGGCCGGGACTAGCGGGGGGCGGCGACGAGCAGTACTTC.